This TCR beta chain is from a study of follicular helper T cells after annual influenza vaccination. Whole-study results and caveats: Each annual vaccination recalled recurring oligoclonal ICOS+CD38+ cTfh clonotypes.

The time point here: 2014-2015 season, pre-vaccination. With respect to this clone: Its antigen is not identified.

With 4 bases removed from V and 2 bases from J, the gap between germline ends came to 17 bases. Germline V gene lookup returns CDR1 SQVTM and CDR2 ANQGSEA. The CDR3 is made up of 15 amino acids. TCRdb's table, derived via immunoSEQ multiplex PCR, lists solely in-frame clones and lacks some. Among 27,000 or so clones listed, approximately 80% were seen once. The rearrangement links TRBV29-1 to TRBJ2-5, with TRBD2 as a possible D gene (7 bases). This specimen was CXCR5+ CD38- circulating T follicular helper cells from blood, taken on the day of influenza vaccination. Subset denoted: circulating Tfh, non-naive CD4+CXCR5+PD-1+ (ICOS+CD38+ or ICOS-CD38-). The TCR originated in an adult who received the influenza vaccine. This CDR3 reads CSVVGGLGLQETQYF. For the CDR3, the DNA is TGCAGCGTTGTGGGGGGGCTCGGCCTGCAAGAGACCCAGTACTTC.